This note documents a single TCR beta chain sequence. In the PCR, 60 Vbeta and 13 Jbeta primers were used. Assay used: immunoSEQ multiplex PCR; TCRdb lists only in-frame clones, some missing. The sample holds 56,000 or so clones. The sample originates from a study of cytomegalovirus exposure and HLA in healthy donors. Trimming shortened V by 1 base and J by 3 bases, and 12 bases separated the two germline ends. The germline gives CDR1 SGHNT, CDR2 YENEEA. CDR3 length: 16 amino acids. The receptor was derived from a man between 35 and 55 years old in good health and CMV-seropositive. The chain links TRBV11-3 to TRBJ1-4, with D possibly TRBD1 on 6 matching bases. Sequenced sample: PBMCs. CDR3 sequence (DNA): TGTGCCAGCAGCTTAGGGGGGGGGCCTCCTAATGAAAAACTGTTTTTT. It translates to CASSLGGGPPNEKLFF.